This TCR beta chain was found in a study of T cells in narcolepsy. Findings and caveats of the study: HCRT-specific and TRIB2-specific autoreactive clonotypes appeared among same-patient CSF and blood CD4+ clonotypes. Blood of same and different patients, but not healthy controls, reportedly held recurring autoreactive clonotypes.

In its sample, this clone was seen a few times. Its target is not known. The CDR3 has 14 residues. The V gene end was trimmed by 11 bases and the J gene end by 6 bases; junction bases not matched to a gene: 16. CDR1 SSHAT and CDR2 FNYEAQ come from the germline V gene (reference sequence). Libraries were prepared by immunoSEQ multiplex PCR; TCRdb keeps only in-frame clonotypes and omits some of them. Among under 35,000 clones, around 83% were seen once, and the ten largest hold approximately 2.5%. The rearrangement links TRBV7-7 to TRBJ2-7; 7 nucleotides agree with TRBD1. The receptor comes from a human donor with narcolepsy. Sequencing input: CD45RA- memory CD4+ T cells from PBMCs. In DNA, the CDR3 is TGTGCCGTAGGGGGCGAGGGGTATTCGGGCGAGCAGTACTTC. This encodes CAVGGEGYSGEQYF.